This T cell receptor beta chain was found in a study of T cell repertoires in cytomegalovirus infection. Study-level information: The study used recently identified HLA-C-restricted and well-studied HLA-B-restricted CMV epitopes. Public TCR beta signatures marked donors with CMV infection and the matching HLA.

Deletions cut 2 bases from V and 6 bases from J, with 10 bases between. The germline V gene encodes CDR1 MGHRA and CDR2 YSYEKL. This CDR3 has 13 amino acids. This clonotype has at least ten counts. Its antigen is not known. Whole-study results and caveats: Based on cumulative public TCR beta family frequency, carriers of CMV plus the relevant HLA were identified. Dominating the ex vivo response were TCR beta clonotypes that were CMV-specific and HLA-C-restricted.

TCRdb reanalysed the reads using MiXCR and keeps one entry per CDR3 protein. The data hold around 69,000 distinct CDR3 sequences, with around 30% observed a single time. The TCR comes from a human donor in good health (CMV status not recorded). Some clones in this sample may be carry-over from other donors' samples. V is TRBV4-1 and J is TRBJ1-2, with D unclear. This specimen was CD8+ T cells from cultured PBMCs, taken from culture after CMV antigen stimulation. CDR3 nucleotide sequence: TGCGCCAGCAGCCAACAAGGGAATGATGGCTACACCTTC. Its translation: CASSQQGNDGYTF.